Below, one T cell receptor (beta chain) is given with its context. The sample comes from a study of response to subunit inactivated influenza vaccine. The CDR3 is made up of 14 amino acids. Trimming removed 8 bases at V and 5 bases at J, with 18 bases between. TCRdb called the RT-PCR reads again in MiXCR, with one record for every CDR3 protein. The sample consists of some 800,000 distinct CDR3 sequences, 21% of them appearing once. The receptor was isolated from a man in his forties or fifties who received an inactivated influenza vaccine. This chain links TRBV12-3 or TRBV12-4 with TRBJ2-5; D gene unclear. Sequenced here: PBMCs from blood, sampled 5 days after vaccination. This CDR3 reads CASGMGSSLETQYF. The CDR3 DNA is TGTGCCAGCGGGATGGGCAGTTCCTTGGAGACCCAGTACTTC.